These 21 T cell receptor beta chains share one sample of origin, sequenced in a study of OX40 agonist ivuxolimab in advanced cancers. TCRdb keeps only in-frame clones here, not all; method: immunoSEQ multiplex PCR. The sample shows tens of thousands of clones, 88% of them seen only once. Material: CD4+ or CD8+ T cells sorted from blood, obtained in a trial of the OX40 agonist ivuxolimab. The source of these receptors is an adult with an advanced solid tumor such as melanoma, head and neck, liver or kidney cancer.

The CDR3 DNA reads TGTGCCTGGAGTACCAAGCTGGCGACTATGGCCCAAGAGACCCAGTACTTC. Protein sequence: CAWSTKLATMAQETQYF. The chain uses TRBV30 and TRBJ2-5; TRBD2 might be the D (5 bases). Germline V lookup: CDR1 GTSNPN, CDR2 SVGIG (reference sequence). The CDR3 runs 17 residues. V was pared by 2 bases and J by 1 base, with 20 bases between.

J is TRBJ1-1 and V is TRBV6-5; the D gene is possibly TRBD1 (5 bases). Per the germline V gene, CDR1 is MNHEY and CDR2 is SVGAGI. The CDR3 is made up of 14 amino acids. The CDR3 nucleotides are TGTGCTATCCAGGGCGTTGGGGCCAACACTGAAGCTTTCTTT. Translation gives CAIQGVGANTEAFF.

The chain uses TRBV4-1 and TRBJ2-1; 11 nucleotides align to TRBD2. Trimming at V came to 3 bases and at J to 7 bases, leaving 2 bases not matched to a gene. Germline CDR1 and CDR2: MGHRA and YSYEKL. The CDR3 length is 14 residues. CDR3 sequence (DNA): TGCGCCAGCAGCCACCGACTAGCGGGGAATGAGCAGTTCTTC. Amino acids: CASSHRLAGNEQFF.

The CDR3, as DNA: TGTGCCATCAGTGAGGAAATAGCGGGAGGCTACGAGCAGTACTTC. It specifies CAISEEIAGGYEQYF. This rearrangement joins TRBV10-3 to TRBJ2-7, with 10 bases identical to TRBD2. V lost 2 bases, J lost 3 bases, and 4 bases stayed unmatched. In germline, CDR1 is ENHRY, CDR2 SYGVKD. The CDR3 extends over 15 amino acids.

This rearrangement joins TRBV6-5 to TRBJ2-7, with D possibly TRBD2 on 6 matching bases. Germline CDR1 and CDR2: MNHEY and SVGAGI. V was clipped by 4 bases and J by 6 bases, with 19 bases between them. This CDR3 region has 15 residues. Here the CDR3 reads CASSSSGTSSGEQYF. The CDR3 region has the DNA TGTGCCAGCAGTTCCTCCGGGACTTCGTCGGGCGAGCAGTACTTC.

The chain couples TRBV11-2 to TRBJ1-5; D not certain. Germline assignment: CDR1 SGHAT and CDR2 FQNNGV. Trimming left V 1 base short and J 5 bases short, with 12 bases between. CDR3 length equals 15 residues. The CDR3 sequence: CASSLGYRIDQPQHF. Here the CDR3 DNA reads TGTGCCAGCAGCTTAGGATACAGAATTGATCAGCCCCAGCATTTT.

The chain carries TRBV7-9 and TRBJ2-1, with 12 bases identical to TRBD2. Unmatched junction bases numbered 8, after V lost 1 base and J lost 7 bases. Germline-derived CDR1 and CDR2 are SEHNR and FQNEAQ (reference sequence). The CDR3 sequence is 17 residues long. CDR3 loop: CASSLGPSGRAGNEQFF. CDR3 bases: TGTGCCAGCAGCTTAGGGCCTAGCGGGAGGGCCGGGAATGAGCAGTTCTTC.

V and J are TRBV5-1 and TRBJ2-7; D gene uncertain. CDR1 and CDR2 from the germline V gene are SGHRS and YFSETQ. Trimming removed 3 bases at V and 0 bases at J, with 7 bases between. The length of the CDR3 is 13 residues. The CDR3 nucleotides read TGCGCCAGCAGCTCGTCCCCCTCCTACGAGCAGTACTTC. It encodes CASSSSPSYEQYF.

The genes are TRBV27 and TRBJ1-2, with D uncertain. This CDR3 has 14 residues. Trimming removed 5 bases at V and 3 bases at J, with 13 bases between. CDR1 MNHEY and CDR2 SMNVEV come from the germline V gene (reference sequence). Written as DNA, the CDR3 is TGTGCCAGCAGTCCGTACTCCGGGGACTATGGCTACACCTTC. Protein: CASSPYSGDYGYTF.

This clone was observed once. V usage is TRBV7-8 and J usage is TRBJ2-3, with D possibly TRBD1 on 6 matching bases. This CDR3 is built from 19 residues. Trimming removed 1 base at V and 2 bases at J, with 22 bases between. The germline CDR1 and CDR2 sequences are SGHVS and FQNEAQ. The CDR3 bases are TGTGCCAGCAGCTTAGAACACTATAAGACAGGAGCCTCCACAGATACGCAGTATTTT. It encodes CASSLEHYKTGASTDTQYF.

The chain has TRBV19 and TRBJ1-1; tentatively, D is TRBD1 (5 bases). CDR1 is LNHDA and CDR2 is SQIVND in the germline V gene (reference sequence). The length of the CDR3 is 15 residues. Trimming removed 8 bases from V and 0 bases from J, with 16 bases in between. CDR3 protein: CASLQESPMNTEAFF. In DNA, the CDR3 is TGTGCCAGTCTACAGGAGTCCCCTATGAACACTGAAGCTTTCTTT.

The rearrangement joins TRBV12-2 to TRBJ2-3; whether TRBD2, the table's D call, matches the DNA was not checked. TRBV12-2 is an annotated pseudogene. The CDR3 has 15 amino acids. The CDR3: CASRTYAGIGDTQYF. The CDR3 DNA sequence: TGTGCAAGTCGCACTTACGCGGGGATAGGAGATACGCAGTATTTT.

The rearrangement links TRBV5-1 to TRBJ1-1; TRBD1 might be the D (5 bases). Trimming removed 0 bases at V and 5 bases at J, with 14 bases between. Germline loops: CDR1 SGHRS, CDR2 YFSETQ. The CDR3 runs 15 residues. CDR3 in amino acids: CASSLGGVTLTEAFF. Here the CDR3 DNA reads TGCGCCAGCAGCTTGGGAGGGGTTACGTTGACTGAAGCTTTCTTT.

The DNA for the CDR3 is TGTGCCAGTACGCGAATCGGGCGGGAAGACGGGGAGCTGTTTTTT. It codes for CASTRIGREDGELFF. The chain links TRBV19 to TRBJ2-2, with D maybe TRBD2 (6 bases). Germline assignment: CDR1 LNHDA and CDR2 SQIVND (reference sequence). This CDR3 spans 15 amino acids. Between the trimmed V and J ends, which lost 7 bases and 7 bases, there was a span of 19 bases.

The V gene is TRBV6-5, the J gene TRBJ1-4; D perhaps matches TRBD1 (5 bases). Germline CDR1 and CDR2: MNHEY and SVGAGI. CDR3 length: 11 residues. V dropped 6 bases and J dropped 14 bases, with 13 bases sitting between them. The CDR3 reads CASSHDSLLFF. CDR3 in DNA: TGTGCCAGCAGCCACGACAGTTTGCTGTTTTTT.

V gene TRBV7-8 combines with J gene TRBJ2-1, with a weak D call TRBD1 (5 bases). The CDR3 covers 16 residues. The V end was cut by 4 bases, the J end by 8 bases, with 21 bases between. From germline, CDR1 is SGHVS and CDR2 FQNEAQ. For the CDR3, the DNA is TGTGCCAGCAGCTCCCCCGCAAGCCCCCAAGGGGATGAGCAGTTCTTC. Its translation: CASSSPASPQGDEQFF.

Points on this clone: The same CDR3 is also encoded by other DNA sequences in this sample. This chain's CDR3 is CASSLSYDLINYGYTF. Written as DNA, the CDR3 is TGTGCCAGCAGCCTAAGTTACGACCTAATTAACTATGGCTACACCTTC. V and J are TRBV5-4 and TRBJ1-2, with D uncertain. Germline CDR1 is SGHNT and CDR2 is YYREEE (reference sequence). The CDR3 totals 16 residues. Trimming stripped 4 bases from V and 1 base from J, with 17 bases between.

V gene TRBV6-5 combines with J gene TRBJ2-1; unclear D gene. The V gene's germline CDR1 is MNHEY and CDR2 SVGAGI. Deletions cut 0 bases from V and 3 bases from J, with 12 bases between. The CDR3 is 16 amino acids. The CDR3 reads CASSYSLLLHYNEQFF. Here the CDR3 DNA reads TGTGCCAGCAGTTACTCTCTCCTCCTCCACTACAATGAGCAGTTCTTC.

This clone was picked up one time. The CDR3 DNA follows: TGTGCCAGCTCCGGGACAGGGTACACCGGGGAGCTGTTTTTT. It encodes CASSGTGYTGELFF. V is TRBV18 and J is TRBJ2-2, with 9 bases identical to TRBD1. Unmatched junction bases numbered 2, after V lost 6 bases and J lost 3 bases. The CDR3 runs to 14 residues. Germline V gives CDR1 KGHSH, CDR2 LQKENI.

The chain combines TRBV27 with TRBJ2-5; 13 bases agree with TRBD2. This CDR3 contains 15 residues. V dropped 5 bases and J dropped 4; count of bases not matched to a gene: 4. Germline V gene sequence: CDR1 MNHEY, CDR2 SMNVEV (reference sequence). CDR3 bases: TGTGCCAGCAGTCACCGACTAGCGGGAGGAGAGACCCAGTACTTC. This codes for CASSHRLAGGETQYF.

V is TRBV6-5 and J is TRBJ2-1; 8 bases agree with TRBD2. CDR1 MNHEY and CDR2 SVGAGI come from the germline V gene. The CDR3 loop spans 15 amino acids. V lost 5 bases to trimming and J lost 7 bases; unmatched junction nucleotides: 10. The CDR3 DNA is TGTGCCAGCAGTAGAGGAGGACTAGCTGGTAATGAGCAGTTCTTC. Amino acid sequence: CASSRGGLAGNEQFF.